This T cell receptor beta chain is drawn from a study of graft-versus-host responses after intestinal transplantation. About the study: Every recipient had anti-thymocyte globulin induction and around 3 years of tacrolimus plus steroids.

TCRdb's copy holds only in-frame clones and misses some; the assay was immunoSEQ multiplex PCR. The data contain approximately 82,000 clones, 85% to 95% of them seen just once; the ten biggest clones take up less than 1.5%. The CDR3 contains 15 residues. The V gene lost 1 base and the J gene lost 6 bases, with 16 bases spanning the gap. CDR1 is SEHNR and CDR2 is FQNEAQ in the germline V gene (reference sequence). Comments on this clone: Its antigen is unknown.

Sequencing was performed on unstimulated CD8+ T cells sorted from spleen or lymph node cells, taken before transplant. The receptor was derived from a human donor who was the organ donor for an intestinal transplant. The chain links TRBV7-9 to TRBJ2-7; maybe TRBD2 (6 bases). DNA of the CDR3: TGTGCCAGCAGCTTAGAGGTGGGCGGGACTCCCGAGCAGTACTTC. Its protein is CASSLEVGGTPEQYF.